The 22 T cell receptor beta chains below all came from one sample that was sequenced in a study of radiation and T cells in renal cell carcinoma. Regarding time point: baseline pretreatment blood. Indicated treatment: 15 Gy SBRT to primary tumor, nephrectomy 4 weeks later. Assay used: immunoSEQ multiplex PCR; TCRdb lists only in-frame clones, some missing. There are 95,000 or so clones in the sample; about 86% occur only once, and roughly 8% lies in the top ten. The source material was blood, sampled from a patient whose treatment included radiotherapy and nephrectomy. The receptor set was obtained from a man aged 50-59 years with renal cell carcinoma.

The chain employs TRBV11-2 and TRBJ2-7; D not resolved. Per germline, CDR1 SGHAT and CDR2 FQNNGV. Trimming took off 0 bases at V and 2 bases at J, with 8 bases between the two ends. This CDR3 is built from 14 residues. CDR3 residues: CASSLDWSAYEQYF. Written as DNA, the CDR3 is TGTGCCAGCAGCTTAGATTGGTCGGCCTACGAGCAGTACTTC. The variable domain in full, with the rest retrieved from reference TRBV11-2 and TRBJ2-7, is EAGVAQSPRYKIIEKRQSVAFWCNPISGHATLYWYQQILGQGPKLLIQFQNNGVVDDSQLPKDRFSAERLKGVDSTLKIQPAKLEDSAVYLCASSLDWSAYEQYFGPGTRLTVT.

The J gene is TRBJ1-6, the V gene TRBV6-1; no firm D call. From germline, CDR1 is MNHNS and CDR2 SASEGT. This CDR3 is 12 amino acids long. The V gene lost 6 bases and the J gene lost 8 bases, with 8 bases spanning the gap. CDR3 sequence reads: CASSADYSPLHF. DNA of the CDR3: TGTGCCAGCAGCGCAGACTATTCACCCCTCCACTTT.

J is TRBJ1-2 and V is TRBV28, with D tentatively TRBD1 (6 bases). The germline V gene has CDR1 MDHEN and CDR2 SYDVKM. The CDR3 spans 14 residues. Deletions cut 3 bases from V and 1 base from J, with 9 bases between. The CDR3: CASSLGHINYGYTF. CDR3 nucleotides: TGTGCCAGCAGTTTGGGACATATTAACTATGGCTACACCTTC.

This chain uses TRBV19 with TRBJ1-5, with 11 bases identical to TRBD1. This CDR3 spans 17 amino acids. The germline gives CDR1 LNHDA, CDR2 SQIVND (reference sequence). Unmatched junction bases numbered 11, after V lost 6 bases and J lost 4 bases. The CDR3 reads CASSPRDRGLRNQPQHF. CDR3 DNA: TGTGCCAGTAGCCCCCGGGACAGGGGGTTAAGAAATCAGCCCCAGCATTTT. The whole variable domain, filled in from reference TRBV19 and TRBJ1-5, reads DGGITQSPKYLFRKEGQNVTLSCEQNLNHDAMYWYRQDPGQGLRLIYYSQIVNDFQKGDIAEGYSVSREKKESFPLTVTSAQKNPTAFYLCASSPRDRGLRNQPQHFGDGTRLSIL.

The chain joins TRBV10-1 to TRBJ2-5, with D possibly matching TRBD1 (6 bases). Deletions cut 3 bases from V and 4 bases from J, with 12 bases between. The CDR3 covers 14 residues. Germline V lookup: CDR1 WNHNN, CDR2 SYGVQD (reference sequence). CDR3 in amino acids: CASSDSGASETQYF. The CDR3 DNA is TGCGCCAGCAGTGATTCAGGGGCTTCAGAGACCCAGTACTTC.

The chain uses TRBV30 and TRBJ2-7; 9 positions match TRBD1. There are 12 residues in the CDR3. Germline CDR1 and CDR2: GTSNPN and SVGIG (reference sequence). The V gene end was trimmed by 5 bases and the J gene end by 7 bases; junction bases not matched to a gene: 6. CDR3 region: CAWDRGSGEQYF. The CDR3 bases are TGTGCCTGGGACAGGGGGAGTGGGGAGCAGTACTTC.

J is TRBJ1-1 and V is TRBV10-3; TRBD1 might be the D (5 bases). The V and J ends lost 1 base and 9 bases respectively, with 12 bases between them. Per the germline V gene, CDR1 is ENHRY and CDR2 is SYGVKD. The CDR3 consists of 13 residues. CDR3 in amino acids: CAISELDSGKAFF. As DNA, the CDR3 is TGTGCCATCAGTGAGTTAGACAGCGGAAAAGCTTTCTTT.

J is TRBJ2-1 and V is TRBV5-1, with TRBD2 matching 7 bases. J gave up 6 bases and V 4 bases, and 7 bases lay outside the gene matches. CDR3 size: 14 residues. Germline-derived CDR1 and CDR2 are SGHRS and YFSETQ. CDR3 nucleotide sequence: TGCGCCAGCAGCCTAACTACTAGCGTCAATGAGCAGTTCTTC. Its translation is CASSLTTSVNEQFF.

The chain links TRBV6-1 to TRBJ2-2; 7 bases align to TRBD1. V shed 8 bases, J shed 7 bases, and the junction held 7 bases outside the gene matches. The CDR3 is made up of 13 amino acids. In germline, CDR1 is MNHNS, CDR2 SASEGT. As DNA, the CDR3 is TGTGCCAGCGAAGTGAGGGGGCACGGGGAGCTGTTTTTT. Translation: CASEVRGHGELFF.

This rearrangement joins TRBV6-5 to TRBJ2-7, with 7 positions matching TRBD1. Per germline, CDR1 MNHEY and CDR2 SVGAGI. The trim removed 0 bases at V and 2 bases at J, leaving 1 base unmatched. The CDR3 runs 14 residues. The chain's CDR3 is CASSYSGQTYEQYF. The DNA for the CDR3 is TGTGCCAGCAGTTACTCGGGACAGACCTACGAGCAGTACTTC.

The rearrangement uses TRBV5-4 and TRBJ2-3, with 12 bases lining up with TRBD2. Trimming cost V 3 bases and J 3 bases; bases outside gene matches: 2. CDR3 length equals 15 residues. Per germline, CDR1 SGHNT and CDR2 YYREEE (reference sequence). DNA of the CDR3: TGTGCCAGCAGCTCCGGACTAGCGGGGACAGATACGCAGTATTTT. Protein product: CASSSGLAGTDTQYF.

The CDR3 DNA follows: TGCGCCAGCAGCTACTTAAGCGGGAGGGAGGCAGATACGCAGTATTTT. This translates into CASSYLSGREADTQYF. The chain carries TRBV5-1 and TRBJ2-3; TRBD2 agrees at 10 bases. The germline CDR1 and CDR2 sequences are SGHRS and YFSETQ. V lost 3 bases and J lost 4; bases outside the gene matches: 8. The CDR3 totals 16 residues.

The chain is built from TRBV19 and TRBJ2-3, with 8 bases lining up with TRBD1. Germline CDR1 LNHDA, CDR2 SQIVND (reference sequence). The V segment lost 6 bases and the J segment 6 bases; nucleotides outside the gene matches: 5. The CDR3 has 13 residues. CDR3 sequence reads: CASRGQGVDTQYF. Written as DNA, the CDR3 is TGTGCCAGTAGAGGACAGGGAGTCGATACGCAGTATTTT. Complete variable domain (other parts from reference TRBV19 and TRBJ2-3): DGGITQSPKYLFRKEGQNVTLSCEQNLNHDAMYWYRQDPGQGLRLIYYSQIVNDFQKGDIAEGYSVSREKKESFPLTVTSAQKNPTAFYLCASRGQGVDTQYFGPGTRLTVL.

The J gene is TRBJ2-1, the V gene TRBV9, with 9 bases identical to TRBD2. Looked up from germline, CDR1 is SGDLS and CDR2 is YYNGEE. J lost 10 bases, V lost 0 bases, and 11 bases had no gene match. The CDR3 consists of 16 residues. CDR3 sequence reads: CASSVVGTSMLEEQFF. In DNA form, the CDR3 reads TGTGCCAGCAGCGTAGTCGGGACTAGCATGCTAGAGGAGCAGTTCTTC.

This clone appeared once. The CDR3, as DNA: TGTGCCACCTCACAGGGTGTCAGCAATCAGCCCCAGCATTTT. The encoded protein is CATSQGVSNQPQHF. This chain uses TRBV10-3 with TRBJ1-5, with a tentative D call TRBD1 (6 bases). This CDR3 has 14 residues. Trimming removed 10 bases at V and 1 base at J, with 14 bases between. Germline-derived CDR1 and CDR2 are ENHRY and SYGVKD.

This clone was picked up a small number of times. The genes are TRBV6-6 and TRBJ1-1, with D unresolved. Germline values: CDR1 MNHNY, CDR2 SVGAGI (reference sequence). This CDR3 contains 14 residues. The V end lost 4 bases, the J end lost 3 bases, and 12 bases lay between the germline ends. CDR3 sequence reads: CASSFQQRDTEAFF. CDR3 bases: TGTGCCAGCAGTTTTCAACAGAGGGACACTGAAGCTTTCTTT.

The chain uses TRBV19 and TRBJ1-2; TRBD1 aligns across 9 bases. Trimming cost V 5 bases and J 5 bases; bases outside gene matches: 6. Germline lookup yields CDR1 LNHDA and CDR2 SQIVND (reference sequence). This CDR3 has 14 amino acids. The CDR3 reads CASSPGQGRYGYTF. CDR3 nucleotide sequence: TGTGCCAGTAGTCCCGGACAGGGGAGGTATGGCTACACCTTC.

The gene calls are TRBV7-9 and TRBJ1-1; D is possibly TRBD1 (5 bases). The ends were cut back, 2 bases at V and 3 bases at J, with 10 bases in the middle. Germline V gene data show CDR1 as SEHNR and CDR2 as FQNEAQ (reference sequence). This CDR3 has 14 amino acids. The DNA of the CDR3 is TGTGCCAGCAGCTTACCGGGGGGTTACACTGAAGCTTTCTTT. This translates into CASSLPGGYTEAFF.

This chain uses TRBV21-1 with TRBJ2-3; the DNA was not used to check the table's D call, TRBD2. TRBV21-1 is classified as a pseudogene. CDR3 length equals 16 residues. The chain's CDR3 is CASSKDNGRGTDTQYF. The DNA of the CDR3 is TGTGCCAGCAGCAAAGACAACGGGAGGGGCACAGATACGCAGTATTTT.

The chain carries TRBV7-9 and TRBJ2-5; 8 bases map to TRBD1. The CDR3 contains 15 residues. Germline loops: CDR1 SEHNR, CDR2 FQNEAQ (reference sequence). Trimming removed 3 bases from V and 4 bases from J; junction bases left unmatched: 7. The CDR3 DNA is TGTGCCAGCAGCTTGGGCCTGACAGGGGCAGAGACCCAGTACTTC. Amino acids: CASSLGLTGAETQYF.

This chain uses TRBV7-9 with TRBJ2-7; TRBD1 agrees at 7 bases. The V and J ends lost 5 bases and 2 bases, in that order; junction bases with no gene match: 9. The V gene's germline CDR1 is SEHNR and CDR2 FQNEAQ (reference sequence). The length of the CDR3 is 15 residues. CDR3 region: CASSLPGQVTYEQYF. CDR3 DNA sequence: TGTGCCAGCAGCCTCCCCGGACAGGTGACCTACGAGCAGTACTTC.

This clone was observed a handful of times. This rearrangement joins TRBV7-3 to TRBJ1-1; a possible D gene is TRBD1 (6 bases). Germline CDR1 is SGHTA and CDR2 is FQGTGA. V gave up 2 bases and J gave up 2 bases, with 9 bases separating them. CDR3 length equals 14 residues. Here the CDR3 reads CASSLQGPNTEAFF. As DNA, the CDR3 is TGTGCCAGCAGCTTACAGGGGCCCAACACTGAAGCTTTCTTT. Full variable domain (rest looked up from reference TRBV7-3 and TRBJ1-1): GAGVSQTPSNKVTEKGKYVELRCDPISGHTALYWYRQSLGQGPEFLIYFQGTGAADDSGLPNDRFFAVRPEGSVSTLKIQRTERGDSAVYLCASSLQGPNTEAFFGQGTRLTVV.